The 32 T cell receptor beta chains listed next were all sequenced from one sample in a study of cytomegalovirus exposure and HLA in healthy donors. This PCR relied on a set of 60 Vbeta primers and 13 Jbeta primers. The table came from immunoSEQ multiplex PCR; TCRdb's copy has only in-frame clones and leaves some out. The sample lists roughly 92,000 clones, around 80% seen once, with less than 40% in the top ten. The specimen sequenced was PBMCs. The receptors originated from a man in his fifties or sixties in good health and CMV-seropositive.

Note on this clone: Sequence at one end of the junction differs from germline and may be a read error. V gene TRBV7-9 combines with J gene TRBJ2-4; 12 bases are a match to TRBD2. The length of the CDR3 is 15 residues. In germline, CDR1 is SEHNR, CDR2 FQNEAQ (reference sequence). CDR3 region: CASSLGLAGENSQYF. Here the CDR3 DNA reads TGTGCCAGCAGCTTAGGACTAGCGGGGGAAAACAGTCAGTACTTC.

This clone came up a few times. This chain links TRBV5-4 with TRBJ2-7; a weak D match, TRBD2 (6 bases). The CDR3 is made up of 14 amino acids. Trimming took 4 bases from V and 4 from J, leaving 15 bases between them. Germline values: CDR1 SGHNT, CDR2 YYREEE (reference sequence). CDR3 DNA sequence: TGTGCCAGCAGCCTGGCGGGGAGCGATTACGAGCAGTACTTC. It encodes CASSLAGSDYEQYF.

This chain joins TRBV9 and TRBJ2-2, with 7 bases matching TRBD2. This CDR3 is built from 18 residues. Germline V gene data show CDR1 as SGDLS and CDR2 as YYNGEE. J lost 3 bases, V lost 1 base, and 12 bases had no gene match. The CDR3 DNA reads TGTGCCAGCAGCGTACAGTCCACTGGCGGGAGATACACCGGGGAGCTGTTTTTT. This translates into CASSVQSTGGRYTGELFF.

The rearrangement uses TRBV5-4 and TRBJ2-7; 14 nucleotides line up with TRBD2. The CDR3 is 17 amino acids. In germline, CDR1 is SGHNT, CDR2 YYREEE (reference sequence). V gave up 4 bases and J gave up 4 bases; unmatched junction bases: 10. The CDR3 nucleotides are TGTGCCAGCAGCCTTGGACTAGCGGGAGGCTCGGGTTACGAGCAGTACTTC. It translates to CASSLGLAGGSGYEQYF.

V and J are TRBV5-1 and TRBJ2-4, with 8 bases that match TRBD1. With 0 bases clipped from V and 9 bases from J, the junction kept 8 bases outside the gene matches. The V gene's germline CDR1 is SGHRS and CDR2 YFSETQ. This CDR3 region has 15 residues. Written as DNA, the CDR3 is TGCGCCAGCAGCTTGGGGGCGGGACAGGAAGGCATTCAGTACTTC. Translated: CASSLGAGQEGIQYF.

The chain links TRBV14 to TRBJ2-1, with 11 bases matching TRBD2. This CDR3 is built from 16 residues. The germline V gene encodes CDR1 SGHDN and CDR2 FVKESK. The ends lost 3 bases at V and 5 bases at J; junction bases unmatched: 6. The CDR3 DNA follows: TGTGCCAGCAGCCAGCTAGGGGGACTAGCGGACAATGAGCAGTTCTTC. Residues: CASSQLGGLADNEQFF.

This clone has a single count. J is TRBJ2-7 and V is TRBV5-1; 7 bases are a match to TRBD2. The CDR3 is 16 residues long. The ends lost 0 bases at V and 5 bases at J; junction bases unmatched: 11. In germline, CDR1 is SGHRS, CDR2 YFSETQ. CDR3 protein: CASSLGGGGPVDEQYF. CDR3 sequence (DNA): TGCGCCAGCAGCTTGGGGGGGGGAGGGCCGGTCGACGAGCAGTACTTC. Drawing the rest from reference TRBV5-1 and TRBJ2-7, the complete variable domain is KAGVTQTPRYLIKTRGQQVTLSCSPISGHRSVSWYQQTPGQGLQFLFEYFSETQRNKGNFPGRFSGRQFSNSRSEMNVSTLELGDSALYLCASSLGGGGPVDEQYFGPGTRLTVT.

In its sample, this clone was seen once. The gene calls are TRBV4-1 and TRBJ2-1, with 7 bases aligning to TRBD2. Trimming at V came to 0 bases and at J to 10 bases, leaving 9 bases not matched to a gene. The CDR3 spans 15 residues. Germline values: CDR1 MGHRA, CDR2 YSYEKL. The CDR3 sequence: CASSQEGRVSGEQFF. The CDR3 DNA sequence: TGCGCCAGCAGCCAAGAGGGGAGGGTTTCTGGGGAGCAGTTCTTC.

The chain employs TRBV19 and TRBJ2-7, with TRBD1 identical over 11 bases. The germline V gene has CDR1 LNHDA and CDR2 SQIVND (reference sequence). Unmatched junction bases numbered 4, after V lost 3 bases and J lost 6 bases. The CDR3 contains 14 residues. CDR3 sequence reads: CASSMGQGVLEQYF. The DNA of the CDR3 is TGTGCCAGTAGTATGGGACAGGGGGTCCTCGAGCAGTACTTC.

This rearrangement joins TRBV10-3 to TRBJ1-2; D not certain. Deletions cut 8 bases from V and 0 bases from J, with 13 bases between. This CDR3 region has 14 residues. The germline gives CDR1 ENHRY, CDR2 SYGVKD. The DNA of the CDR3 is TGTGCCATCCGTCCCTGGCAAGCTAACTATGGCTACACCTTC. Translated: CAIRPWQANYGYTF.

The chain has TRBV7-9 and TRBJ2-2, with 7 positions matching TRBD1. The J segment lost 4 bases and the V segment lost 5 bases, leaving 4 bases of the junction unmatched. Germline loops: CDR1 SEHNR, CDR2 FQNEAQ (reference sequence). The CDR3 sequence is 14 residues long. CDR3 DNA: TGTGCCAGCAGCCGCGACAGGGTCACCGGGGAGCTGTTTTTT. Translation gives CASSRDRVTGELFF. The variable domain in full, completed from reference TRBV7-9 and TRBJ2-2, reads DTGVSQNPRHKITKRGQNVTFRCDPISEHNRLYWYRQTLGQGPEFLTYFQNEAQLEKSRLLSDRFSAERPKGSFSTLEIQRTEQGDSAMYLCASSRDRVTGELFFGEGSRLTVL.

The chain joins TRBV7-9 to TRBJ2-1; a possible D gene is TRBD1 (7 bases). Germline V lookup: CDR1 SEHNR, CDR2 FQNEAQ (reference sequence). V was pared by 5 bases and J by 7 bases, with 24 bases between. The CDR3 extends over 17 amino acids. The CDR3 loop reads CASSKRSGGLVRNEQFF. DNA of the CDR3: TGTGCCAGCAGCAAGCGTTCAGGGGGGCTAGTTCGGAATGAGCAGTTCTTC.

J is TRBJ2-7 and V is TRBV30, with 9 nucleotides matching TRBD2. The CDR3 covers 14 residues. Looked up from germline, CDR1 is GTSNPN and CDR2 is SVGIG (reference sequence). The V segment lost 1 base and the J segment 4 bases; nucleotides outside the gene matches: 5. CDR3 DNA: TGTGCCTGGAGTGAAGGACTAGCGACTTACGAGCAGTACTTC. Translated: CAWSEGLATYEQYF.

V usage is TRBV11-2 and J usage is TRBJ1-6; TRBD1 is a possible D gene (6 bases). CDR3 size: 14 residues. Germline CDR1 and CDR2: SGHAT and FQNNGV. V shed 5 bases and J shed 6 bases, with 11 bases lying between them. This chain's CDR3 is CASSLTGTNSPLHF. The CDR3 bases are TGTGCCAGCAGCCTAACAGGGACTAATTCACCCCTCCACTTT.

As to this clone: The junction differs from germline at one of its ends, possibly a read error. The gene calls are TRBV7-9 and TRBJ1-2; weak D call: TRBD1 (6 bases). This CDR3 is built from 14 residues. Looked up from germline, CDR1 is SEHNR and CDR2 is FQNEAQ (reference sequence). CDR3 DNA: TGTTCCAGCAGCTTAGAAGGGGGTTCCTATGGCTACACCTTC. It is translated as CSSSLEGGSYGYTF.

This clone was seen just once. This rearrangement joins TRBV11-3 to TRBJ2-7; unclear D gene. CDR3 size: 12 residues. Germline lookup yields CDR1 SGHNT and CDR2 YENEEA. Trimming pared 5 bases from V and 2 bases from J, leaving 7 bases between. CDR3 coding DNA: TGTGCCAGCAGCCCACAGACCTACGAGCAGTACTTC. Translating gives CASSPQTYEQYF.

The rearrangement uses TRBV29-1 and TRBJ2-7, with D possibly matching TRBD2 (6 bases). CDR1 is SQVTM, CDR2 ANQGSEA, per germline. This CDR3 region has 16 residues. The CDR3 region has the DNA TGCACCATTTCCTACCCCGCGCGGGAACACCTACGGGAGCAGTACTTC. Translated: CTISYPAREHLREQYF.

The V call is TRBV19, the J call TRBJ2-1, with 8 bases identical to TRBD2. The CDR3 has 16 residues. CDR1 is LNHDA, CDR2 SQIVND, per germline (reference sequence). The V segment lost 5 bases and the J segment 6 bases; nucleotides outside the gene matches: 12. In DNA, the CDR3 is TGTGCCAGTAGTTCTCCCTCGGGACTAGAAGGCAATGAGCAGTTCTTC. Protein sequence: CASSSPSGLEGNEQFF.

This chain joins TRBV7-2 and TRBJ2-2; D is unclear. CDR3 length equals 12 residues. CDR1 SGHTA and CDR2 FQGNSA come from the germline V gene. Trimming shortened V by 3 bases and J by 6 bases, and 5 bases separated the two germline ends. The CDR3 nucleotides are TGTGCCAGCAGCTTTGAGGCCGGGGAGCTGTTTTTT. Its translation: CASSFEAGELFF.

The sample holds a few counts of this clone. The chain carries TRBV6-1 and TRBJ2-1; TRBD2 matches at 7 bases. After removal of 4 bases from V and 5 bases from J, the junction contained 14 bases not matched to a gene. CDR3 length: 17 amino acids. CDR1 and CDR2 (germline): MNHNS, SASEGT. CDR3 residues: CASSALTSPGIHNEQFF. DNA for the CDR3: TGTGCCAGCAGTGCCCTGACTAGCCCGGGGATCCACAATGAGCAGTTCTTC.

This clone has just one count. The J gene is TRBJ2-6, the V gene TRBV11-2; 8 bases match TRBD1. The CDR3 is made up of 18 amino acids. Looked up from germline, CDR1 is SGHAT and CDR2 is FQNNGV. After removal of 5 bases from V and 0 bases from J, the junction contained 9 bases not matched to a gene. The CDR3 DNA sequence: TGTGCCAGCAGCCCCAGGCAGGGGGCTAGCTCTGGGGCCAACGTCCTGACTTTC. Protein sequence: CASSPRQGASSGANVLTF.

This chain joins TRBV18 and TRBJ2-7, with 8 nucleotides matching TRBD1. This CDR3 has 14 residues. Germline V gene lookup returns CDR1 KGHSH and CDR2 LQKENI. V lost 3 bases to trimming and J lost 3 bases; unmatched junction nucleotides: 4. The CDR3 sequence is CASSPGQGIYEQYF. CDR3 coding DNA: TGTGCCAGCTCACCTGGACAGGGAATCTACGAGCAGTACTTC. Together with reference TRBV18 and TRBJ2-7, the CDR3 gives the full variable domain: NAGVMQNPRHLVRRRGQEARLRCSPMKGHSHVYWYRQLPEEGLKFMVYLQKENIIDESGMPKERFSAEFPKEGPSILRIQQVVRGDSAAYFCASSPGQGIYEQYFGPGTRLTVT.

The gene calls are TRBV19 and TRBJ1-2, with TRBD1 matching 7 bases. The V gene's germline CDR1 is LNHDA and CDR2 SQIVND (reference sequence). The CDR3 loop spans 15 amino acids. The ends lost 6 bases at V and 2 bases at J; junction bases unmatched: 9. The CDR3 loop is CASSPNTGANYGYTF. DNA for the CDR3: TGTGCCAGTAGCCCGAATACAGGGGCAAACTATGGCTACACCTTC.

The CDR3 DNA reads TGTGCCAGCAGTGACCACCGGGATTTCCACCCTTATGGCTACACCTTC. It encodes CASSDHRDFHPYGYTF. The gene calls are TRBV6-1 and TRBJ1-2; D remains ambiguous. Germline assignment: CDR1 MNHNS and CDR2 SASEGT. CDR3 length: 16 amino acids. Trimming took 3 bases from V and 5 from J, leaving 19 bases between them.

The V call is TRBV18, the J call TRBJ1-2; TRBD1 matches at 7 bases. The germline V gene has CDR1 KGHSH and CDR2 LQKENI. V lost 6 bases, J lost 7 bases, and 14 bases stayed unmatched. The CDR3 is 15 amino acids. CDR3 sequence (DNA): TGTGCCAGCTCTACCTCCGGCCAGGGGGTAGGTGGCTACACCTTC. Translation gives CASSTSGQGVGGYTF.

CDR3 in amino acids: CASSFERVANEQFF. CDR3 sequence (DNA): TGTGCCAGCAGCTTCGAGCGGGTAGCAAATGAGCAGTTCTTC. The gene calls are TRBV5-4 and TRBJ2-1; D is possibly TRBD2 (6 bases). CDR1 is SGHNT and CDR2 is YYREEE in the germline V gene (reference sequence). The V end was cut by 2 bases, the J end by 7 bases, with 13 bases between. CDR3 length: 14 amino acids.

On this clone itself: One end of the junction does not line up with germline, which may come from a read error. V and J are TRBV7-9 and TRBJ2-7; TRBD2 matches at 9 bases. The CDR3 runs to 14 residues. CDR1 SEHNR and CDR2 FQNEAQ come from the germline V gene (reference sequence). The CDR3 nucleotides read TGTTCCAGCAGCTTAGGCGGGGGGGGCTACGAGCAGTACTTC. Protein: CSSSLGGGGYEQYF.

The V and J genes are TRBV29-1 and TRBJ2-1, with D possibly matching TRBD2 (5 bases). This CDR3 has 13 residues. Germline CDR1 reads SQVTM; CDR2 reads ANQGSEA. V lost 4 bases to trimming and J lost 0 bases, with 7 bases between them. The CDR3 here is CSVGGFSYNEQFF. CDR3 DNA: TGCAGCGTTGGAGGGTTCTCCTACAATGAGCAGTTCTTC.

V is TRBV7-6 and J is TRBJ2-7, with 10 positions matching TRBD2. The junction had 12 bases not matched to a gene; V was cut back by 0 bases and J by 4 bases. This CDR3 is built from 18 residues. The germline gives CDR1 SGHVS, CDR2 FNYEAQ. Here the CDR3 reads CASSLAPSGRGTSYEQYF. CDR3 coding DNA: TGTGCCAGCAGCTTAGCCCCTAGCGGGAGAGGTACCTCATACGAGCAGTACTTC.

The CDR3 sequence: CASSPRGFSTDTQYF. The CDR3, as DNA: TGTGCCAGCTCACCAAGAGGGTTTAGCACAGATACGCAGTATTTT. The chain uses TRBV18 and TRBJ2-3; possibly TRBD2 for D (5 bases). In germline, CDR1 is KGHSH, CDR2 LQKENI. The CDR3 extends over 15 amino acids. V gave up 2 bases and J gave up 0 bases, with 9 bases separating them.

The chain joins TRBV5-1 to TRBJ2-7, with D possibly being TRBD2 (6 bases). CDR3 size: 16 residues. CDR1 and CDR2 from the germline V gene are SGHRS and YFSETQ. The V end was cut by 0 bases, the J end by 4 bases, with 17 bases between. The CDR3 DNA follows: TGCGCCAGCAGCTTGGGCTTTGGGACTGGGGGTTACGAGCAGTACTTC. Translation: CASSLGFGTGGYEQYF.

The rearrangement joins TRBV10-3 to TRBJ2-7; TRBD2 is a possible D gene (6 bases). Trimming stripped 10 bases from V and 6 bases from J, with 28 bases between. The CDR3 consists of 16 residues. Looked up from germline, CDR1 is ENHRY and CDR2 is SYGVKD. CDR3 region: CATYAWGEGVLGEQYF. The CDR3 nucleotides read TGTGCCACCTACGCTTGGGGGGAAGGGGTCCTCGGCGAGCAGTACTTC.